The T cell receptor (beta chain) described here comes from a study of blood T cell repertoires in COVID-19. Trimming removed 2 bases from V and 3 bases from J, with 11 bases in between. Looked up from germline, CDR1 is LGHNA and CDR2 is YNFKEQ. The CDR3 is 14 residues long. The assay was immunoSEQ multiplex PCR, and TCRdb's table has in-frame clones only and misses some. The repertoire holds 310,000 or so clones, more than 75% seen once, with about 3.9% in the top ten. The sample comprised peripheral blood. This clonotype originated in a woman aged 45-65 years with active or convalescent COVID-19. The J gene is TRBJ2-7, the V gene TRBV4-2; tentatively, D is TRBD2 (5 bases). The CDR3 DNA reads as TGTGCCAGCAGCCAATATGTGGGAGTCTACGAGCAGTACTTC. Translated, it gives CASSQYVGVYEQYF.